This T cell receptor beta chain was sequenced during a study of blood T cells in healthy people across ages. The authors ran a second PCR of roughly 6 to 12 cycles using a sample-barcoded 5' primer and a J-beta primer mix. TCRdb redid the calling of the 5' RACE reads with MiXCR, one entry per CDR3 protein. The top ten hold 7.9% of the sample, which has more than 1,400,000 distinct CDR3 sequences, roughly 45% seen once. Losses at the gene ends were 1 base for V and 5 bases for J; bases not matched to a gene: 7. This CDR3 has 16 amino acids. Germline V gene data show CDR1 as SGHTA and CDR2 as FQGNSA. Sequences were obtained from blood. This receptor was identified in a woman in her late teens or twenties in good health. J is TRBJ2-5 and V is TRBV7-2, with TRBD2 identical over 10 bases. The CDR3 sequence is CASSLGLAGGIETQYF. CDR3 in DNA: TGTGCCAGCAGCTTAGGACTAGCGGGCGGTATTGAGACCCAGTACTTC.